The 8 T cell receptor beta chains listed next were all sequenced from one sample in a study of blood T cell repertoires in COVID-19. The data were produced by immunoSEQ multiplex PCR, yet TCRdb's version contains in-frame clones alone and is incomplete. The sample contains about 200,000 clones, more than 75% of which appear only once. The material sequenced was peripheral blood. The source is a person between 70 and 80 years old with COVID-19, enrolled during active disease.

The rearrangement joins TRBV5-6 to TRBJ1-5; D is unclear. CDR1 is SGHDT and CDR2 is YYEEEE in the germline V gene. Trimming cost V 4 bases and J 1 base, with 9 bases left between them. The CDR3 runs to 14 residues. The CDR3 loop reads CASSLPGSNQPQHF. For the CDR3, the DNA is TGTGCCAGCAGCCTCCCCGGGAGCAATCAGCCCCAGCATTTT.

The chain is built from TRBV14 and TRBJ2-3; TRBD2 aligns across 7 bases. Germline V gives CDR1 SGHDN, CDR2 FVKESK. CDR3 length: 15 residues. Trimming removed 4 bases from V and 3 bases from J; junction bases left unmatched: 7. The CDR3 DNA reads TGTGCCAGCAGCCGGGGAGGGGCAGGAACAGATACGCAGTATTTT. Residues: CASSRGGAGTDTQYF.

V and J are TRBV5-4 and TRBJ2-7; 10 nucleotides align to TRBD1. V was clipped by 7 bases and J by 7 bases; unmatched bases: 14. The germline gives CDR1 SGHNT, CDR2 YYREEE (reference sequence). CDR3 length: 15 residues. CDR3 sequence: CASGKGDRGLGEQYF. The CDR3 DNA reads TGTGCCAGCGGGAAAGGGGACAGGGGCTTGGGAGAGCAGTACTTC.

The rearrangement uses TRBV27 and TRBJ2-3; 7 bases map to TRBD2. The V gene end was trimmed by 7 bases and the J gene end by 9 bases; junction bases not matched to a gene: 4. The CDR3 loop spans 11 amino acids. Germline CDR1 and CDR2: MNHEY and SMNVEV (reference sequence). Written as DNA, the CDR3 is TGTGCCAGCACCTGGGGGGGGACGCAGTATTTT. It specifies CASTWGGTQYF.

The chain links TRBV5-1 to TRBJ2-7; 10 nucleotides line up with TRBD2. This CDR3 is built from 15 residues. Losses at the gene ends were 7 bases for V and 2 bases for J; bases not matched to a gene: 9. From germline, CDR1 is SGHRS and CDR2 YFSETQ. In DNA form, the CDR3 reads TGCGCCAGCGGAAGAACTAGCGGGACGACCTACGAGCAGTACTTC. This gives the protein CASGRTSGTTYEQYF.

The chain uses TRBV4-2 and TRBJ2-7; the match to TRBD2 covers 7 bases. CDR1 LGHNA and CDR2 YNFKEQ come from the germline V gene. V trimming: 4 bases; J trimming: 0 bases; junction bases outside the gene matches: 6. The CDR3 has 15 amino acids. The CDR3 spells CASSRERGTSYEQYF. CDR3 bases: TGTGCCAGCAGCCGAGAGCGGGGTACCTCCTACGAGCAGTACTTC.

The chain carries TRBV2 and TRBJ2-2; 7 bases are shared with TRBD1. Germline CDR1 SNHLY, CDR2 FYNNEI. This CDR3 spans 16 amino acids. The V segment lost 4 bases and the J segment 2 bases; nucleotides outside the gene matches: 7. CDR3 loop: CASSVTGTANTGELFF. DNA of the CDR3: TGTGCCAGCAGTGTTACCGGGACAGCAAACACCGGGGAGCTGTTTTTT.

The V and J genes are TRBV7-9 and TRBJ1-3, with D tentatively TRBD1 (5 bases). The germline V gene encodes CDR1 SEHNR and CDR2 FQNEAQ (reference sequence). Trimming stripped 2 bases from V and 5 bases from J, with 13 bases between. CDR3 size: 15 residues. The CDR3 loop is CASSLIGAGRNTIYF. CDR3 coding DNA: TGTGCCAGCAGCTTAATAGGGGCCGGCCGAAACACCATATATTTT.